This T cell receptor (beta chain) is drawn from a study of T cell repertoires in cytomegalovirus infection (dated by TCRdb to between 2017 and 2020). About the investigation overall: Donor HLA type was relevant to the analysis, because carriage of CMV infection together with the matching HLA type was indicated by public TCR beta signatures.

What the authors observed across the whole study: Cumulative frequency of public TCR beta family members discriminated carriers of CMV infection plus the relevant HLA type in this cohort and an independent roughly 330-donor cohort. The ex vivo response was dominated by HLA-C-restricted CMV-specific TCR beta clonotypes, which also provided the single most frequent clonotype in two of eight donors.

V is shortened by 4 bases, J by 5 bases, and the region joining them spans 18 bases. CDR1 and CDR2, looked up from the germline V gene, are SGDLS and YYNGEE. The CDR3 starts with the cysteine, ends with the phenylalanine, and has 15 residues. The CDR3 DNA has 45 bases and is translated from base 1. Instrument on record: Illumina HiSeq 1500. The raw public reads went through TCRdb reprocessing: fastp at Q25, MiXCR clone calling, in-frame beta chains kept. Rows are combined by CDR3 protein, so each entry shows the most common genes and DNA. For this sample there are more than 400,000 distinct CDR3 sequences; 26% appear just once. The top ten constitute over 10% of the sample. About this clonotype: This clone's antigen is unknown. No qualities accompany the bases; no much larger clone lies one base away.

The specimen was PBMCs. The V and J genes are TRBV9 and TRBJ2-5; TRBD2 is a weak D gene call, 5 bases matching. The receptor was derived from a human donor in good health (CMV status not recorded). Some clones in this sample may be carry-over from other donors' samples. CDR3 reads: CASSLVGSSGETQYF. In nucleotides, the sequence is TGTGCCAGCAGCCTAGTAGGGAGTTCGGGCGAGACCCAGTACTTC. Reference TRBV9 and TRBJ2-5 genes cover what lies past the CDR3, so the full variable domain is DSGVTQTPKHLITATGQRVTLRCSPRSGDLSVYWYQQSLDQGLQFLIQYYNGEERAKGNILERFSAQQFPDLHSELNLSSLELGDSALYFCASSLVGSSGETQYFGPGTRLLVL.